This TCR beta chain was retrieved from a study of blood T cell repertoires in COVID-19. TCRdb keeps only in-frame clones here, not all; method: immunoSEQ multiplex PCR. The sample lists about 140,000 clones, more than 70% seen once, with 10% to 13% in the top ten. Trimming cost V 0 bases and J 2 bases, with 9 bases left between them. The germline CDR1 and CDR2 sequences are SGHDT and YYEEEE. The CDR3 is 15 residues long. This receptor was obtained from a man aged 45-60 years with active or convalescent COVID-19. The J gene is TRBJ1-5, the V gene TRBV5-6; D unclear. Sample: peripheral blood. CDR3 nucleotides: TGTGCCAGCAGCTTGGAGCCAGGCCGCAATCAGCCCCAGCATTTT. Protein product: CASSLEPGRNQPQHF.